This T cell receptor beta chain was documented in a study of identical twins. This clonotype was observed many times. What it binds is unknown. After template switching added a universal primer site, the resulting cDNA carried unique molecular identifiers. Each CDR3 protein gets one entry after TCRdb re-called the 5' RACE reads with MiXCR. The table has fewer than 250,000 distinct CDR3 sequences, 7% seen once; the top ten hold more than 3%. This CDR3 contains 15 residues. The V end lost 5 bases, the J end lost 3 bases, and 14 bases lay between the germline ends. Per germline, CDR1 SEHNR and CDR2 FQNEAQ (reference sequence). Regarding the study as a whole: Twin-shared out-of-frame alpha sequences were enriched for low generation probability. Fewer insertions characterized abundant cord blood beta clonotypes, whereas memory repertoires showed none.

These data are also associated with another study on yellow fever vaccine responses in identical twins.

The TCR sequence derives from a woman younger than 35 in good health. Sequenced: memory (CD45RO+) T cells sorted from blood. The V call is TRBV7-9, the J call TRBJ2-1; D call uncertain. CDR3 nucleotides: TGTGCCAGCAGCGCTCGGGCTTCAATCTACAATGAGCAGTTCTTC. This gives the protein CASSARASIYNEQFF.